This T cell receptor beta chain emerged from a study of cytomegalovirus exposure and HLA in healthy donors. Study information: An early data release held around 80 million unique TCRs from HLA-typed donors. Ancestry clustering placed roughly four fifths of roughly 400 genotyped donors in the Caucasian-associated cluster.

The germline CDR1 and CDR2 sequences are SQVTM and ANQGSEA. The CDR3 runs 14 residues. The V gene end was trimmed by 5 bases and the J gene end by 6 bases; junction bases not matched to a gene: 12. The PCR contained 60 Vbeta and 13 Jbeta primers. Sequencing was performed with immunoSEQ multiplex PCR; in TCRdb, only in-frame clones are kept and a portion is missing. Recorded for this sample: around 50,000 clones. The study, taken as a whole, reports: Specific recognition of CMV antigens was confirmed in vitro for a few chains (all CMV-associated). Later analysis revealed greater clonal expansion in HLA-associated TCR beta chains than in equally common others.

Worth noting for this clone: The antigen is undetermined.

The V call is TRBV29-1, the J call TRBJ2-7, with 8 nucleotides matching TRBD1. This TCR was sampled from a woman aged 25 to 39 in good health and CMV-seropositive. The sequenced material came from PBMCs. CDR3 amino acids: CSVRPGQDLSEQYF. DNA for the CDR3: TGCAGCGTTCGTCCGGGACAGGATCTCAGCGAGCAGTACTTC.